This T cell receptor (beta chain) appears in the sequencing data of a study of beta chain features in type 1 diabetes. Findings and caveats of the study: Shorter TCRB CDR3s, moderately but significantly so, marked every one of the four CD4+ subsets in Type 1 diabetes patients. In these data, an HLA type influence on TCRB rearrangement remained unresolved.

Sorting produced populations that all topped 98% purity. This clone has a handful of counts. No antigen is known for it. With 5 bases removed from V and 7 bases from J, the gap between germline ends came to 11 bases. Germline V lookup: CDR1 SEHNR, CDR2 FQNEAQ (reference sequence). The CDR3 has 13 amino acids. Every bit of the isolated RNA underwent reverse transcription, so sequencing read expressed TCRB transcripts. This table comes from immunoSEQ multiplex PCR, and its TCRdb copy is limited to in-frame clones, with some not included. The sample consists of roughly 340,000 clones, approximately 12% of them appearing once.

This chain links TRBV7-9 with TRBJ2-2, with D tentatively TRBD2 (5 bases). The sequence derives from a woman younger than 30 with type 1 diabetes. The sample was naive CD4+ T cells from blood. CDR3 loop: CASSATEGGELFF. The CDR3 coding sequence is TGTGCCAGCAGCGCCACCGAGGGCGGGGAGCTGTTTTTT.